The present T cell receptor (beta chain) was sequenced within a study of spatial heterogeneity in lung cancer. Overall study context: Sequencing consistently turned up more beta-chain sequences than alpha-chain sequences. Study outcomes and limitations: Expanded tumor TCRs that were ubiquitous appeared in blood more at resection than follow-up.

V was clipped by 10 bases and J by 2 bases, with 11 bases between them. From germline, CDR1 is MGHDK and CDR2 SYGVNS. This CDR3 spans 13 amino acids. Every individual TCR cDNA molecule carried its own unique molecular identifier, which allowed correction of PCR and sequencing errors. TCRdb reprocessed the 5' RACE reads via MiXCR and lists one record per CDR3 protein. The sample includes some 7,000 distinct CDR3 sequences, 7% seen only once; the top ten take about three quarters. Regarding time point: sample taken at primary tumor resection. Whole RNA, which was extracted from tumor, nontumor lung tissue or frozen PBMC, was sequenced without any cell sorting. This clonotype was picked up a small number of times. Antigen specificity is unknown. Found in a library prepared for alpha chains, this beta chain is an off-target read, and its abundance has little meaning.

This specimen was PBMCs, taken at surgery. The chain carries TRBV25-1 and TRBJ2-2; TRBD2 is a possible D gene (6 bases). The sequence was collected from a male donor with early-stage non-small cell lung cancer. The CDR3 nucleotides read TGTGCCATATCCGGGACTAACACCGGGGAGCTGTTTTTT. Translated: CAISGTNTGELFF.